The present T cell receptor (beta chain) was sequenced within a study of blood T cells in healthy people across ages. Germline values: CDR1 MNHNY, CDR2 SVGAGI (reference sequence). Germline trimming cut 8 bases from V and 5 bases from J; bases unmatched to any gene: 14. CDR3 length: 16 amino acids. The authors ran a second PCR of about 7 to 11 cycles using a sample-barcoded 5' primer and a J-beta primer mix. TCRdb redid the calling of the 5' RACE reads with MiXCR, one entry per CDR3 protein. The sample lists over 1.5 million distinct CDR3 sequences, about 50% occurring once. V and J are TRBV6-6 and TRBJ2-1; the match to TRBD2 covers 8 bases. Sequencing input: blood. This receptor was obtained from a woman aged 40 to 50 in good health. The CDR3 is CASRTPRSSGHNEQFF. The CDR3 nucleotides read TGTGCCAGCCGAACCCCTCGGTCTAGCGGGCACAATGAGCAGTTCTTC.